The clone carrying this T cell receptor beta chain was counted between two and nine times. Its antigen is unknown. A junction boundary mismatches the germline segment, possibly from a read error. Each TCR beta library was made by quantitative 5'-RACE that incorporated molecular barcodes. TCRdb re-called the 5' RACE reads through MiXCR, storing one row per CDR3 protein. The sample includes a few hundred thousand distinct CDR3 sequences, 20% to 25% of them seen just once. This specimen belongs to a study of CD8 T cells in ankylosing spondylitis. General study results and limits: Matched ankylosing spondylitis synovial fluid reportedly contained a significantly enriched population of disease-linked clones. What appeared characteristic of ankylosing spondylitis blood was a TCR beta motif of fewer than ten highly homologous variants. Researchers report that disease-linked clones proved CD8+ and relatively rare in peripheral blood.

The CDR3 contains 13 residues. The germline CDR1 and CDR2 sequences are SEHNR and FQNEAQ (reference sequence). The source is a male donor with ankylosing spondylitis. This chain links TRBV7-9 with TRBJ1-1; no reliable D call. Sequenced sample: blood, either unsorted or a sorted T cell fraction (not recorded which). CDR3 sequence (DNA): TGTGCCAGCACCTTAATAACGATCACTGAAGCTTTCTTT. This translates into CASTLITITEAFF.